A single sample is the source of the 29 T cell receptor beta chains below, sequenced in a study of CD4 T cells in relation to SARS-CoV-2 and coronaviruses. Profiled with immunoSEQ multiplex PCR; TCRdb holds only in-frame clones, not every one. The sample comprises around 20,000 clones, 75% to 85% of which are singletons, and approximately 13% rests with the top ten. No antigen has been assigned to these receptors. The unexposed donors gave CD4+ T cells in about 2010-2019, prior to COVID-19. Isolation of CD4+ T cells took place after less than 11 days in culture. The specimen sequenced was CD4+ T cells from PBMCs, cultured in vitro. Receptors originate from a human donor in good health.

CDR3 sequence (DNA): TGTGCTAGTGGTTTAACACAAGGGACAGCAATCTTAAGTGAAAAACTGTTTTTT. It encodes CASGLTQGTAILSEKLFF. The chain couples TRBV12-5 to TRBJ1-4; 7 bases align to TRBD1. Unmatched junction bases numbered 17, after V lost 3 bases and J lost 7 bases. The germline gives CDR1 LGHNT, CDR2 FRNRAP. This CDR3 is 18 amino acids long. Full variable domain (rest looked up from reference TRBV12-5 and TRBJ1-4): DARVTQTPRHKVTEMGQEVTMRCQPILGHNTVFWYRQTMMQGLELLAYFRNRAPLDDSGMPKDRFSAEMPDATLATLKIQPSEPRDSAVYFCASGLTQGTAILSEKLFFGSGTQLSVL.

V is TRBV6-5 and J is TRBJ1-3; D perhaps matches TRBD1 (5 bases). The V gene's germline CDR1 is MNHEY and CDR2 SVGAGI. The CDR3 has 16 amino acids. The V and J ends lost 0 bases and 2 bases respectively, with 11 bases between them. The CDR3 region is CASSYSLQGAGNTIYF. CDR3 in DNA: TGTGCCAGCAGTTACTCGCTCCAGGGTGCTGGAAACACCATATATTTT.

CDR3 loop: CASSFNFGSEQYF. CDR3 in DNA: TGTGCCAGCAGCTTTAACTTCGGTTCAGAGCAGTACTTC. The rearrangement joins TRBV11-2 to TRBJ2-7; D is uncertain. The CDR3 loop spans 13 amino acids. Germline CDR1 is SGHAT and CDR2 is FQNNGV. V dropped 3 bases and J dropped 7 bases, with 13 bases sitting between them.

The gene calls are TRBV25-1 and TRBJ1-1, with D possibly matching TRBD1 (5 bases). The V end lost 8 bases, the J end lost 5 bases, and 9 bases lay between the germline ends. Germline CDR1 reads MGHDK; CDR2 reads SYGVNS. This CDR3 comprises 11 residues. The chain's CDR3 is CASGGNTEAFF. CDR3 in DNA: TGTGCCAGCGGGGGGAATACTGAAGCTTTCTTT. Complete variable domain (other parts from reference TRBV25-1 and TRBJ1-1): EADIYQTPRYLVIGTGKKITLECSQTMGHDKMYWYQQDPGMELHLIHYSYGVNSTEKGDLSSESTVSRIRTEHFPLTLESARPSHTSQYLCASGGNTEAFFGQGTRLTVV.

This chain uses TRBV5-1 with TRBJ1-5; D unclear. The CDR3 length is 15 residues. Deletions cut 0 bases from V and 7 bases from J, with 14 bases between. CDR1 and CDR2 (germline): SGHRS, YFSETQ. The CDR3 here is CASSLAGEKEQPQHF. The CDR3 DNA sequence: TGCGCCAGCAGCTTGGCCGGAGAAAAGGAACAGCCCCAGCATTTT.

The chain is built from TRBV7-6 and TRBJ2-5; 7 bases match TRBD1. The CDR3 has 15 residues. The germline V gene has CDR1 SGHVS and CDR2 FNYEAQ. Trimming removed 1 base from V and 4 bases from J; junction bases left unmatched: 6. This CDR3 is CASSLEQGFGETQYF. CDR3 DNA: TGTGCCAGCAGCTTAGAACAGGGGTTTGGAGAGACCCAGTACTTC. The whole variable domain, filled in from reference TRBV7-6 and TRBJ2-5, reads GAGVSQSPRYKVTKRGQDVALRCDPISGHVSLYWYRQALGQGPEFLTYFNYEAQQDKSGLPNDRFSAERPEGSISTLTIQRTEQRDSAMYRCASSLEQGFGETQYFGPGTRLLVL.

The chain combines TRBV5-1 with TRBJ2-3; possibly TRBD2 for D (6 bases). The CDR3 contains 14 residues. Per the germline V gene, CDR1 is SGHRS and CDR2 is YFSETQ. V lost 5 bases and J lost 1, with 11 bases in between. For the CDR3, the DNA is TGCGCCAGCAGTACTAGCTCGGGCACAGATACGCAGTATTTT. It specifies CASSTSSGTDTQYF.

The chain is built from TRBV2 and TRBJ1-4; tentative D call: TRBD1 (5 bases). The CDR3 runs 15 residues. Between the trimmed V and J ends, which lost 4 bases and 4 bases, there was a span of 13 bases. The germline V gene encodes CDR1 SNHLY and CDR2 FYNNEI. CDR3 residues: CASSVSGGSNEKLFF. The CDR3 DNA reads TGTGCCAGCAGTGTCAGTGGGGGTAGTAATGAAAAACTGTTTTTT.

The chain carries TRBV2 and TRBJ1-5, with TRBD1 matching 9 bases. With V trimmed by 5 bases and J by 4 bases, 6 bases remained unmatched. Germline assignment: CDR1 SNHLY and CDR2 FYNNEI. This CDR3 comprises 15 residues. The CDR3 DNA follows: TGTGCCAGCAGTTCGGACAGGGGAGGTAATCAGCCCCAGCATTTT. It yields the protein CASSSDRGGNQPQHF.

V usage is TRBV6-6 and J usage is TRBJ2-7, with D possibly being TRBD2 (5 bases). Germline loops: CDR1 MNHNY, CDR2 SVGAGI (reference sequence). This CDR3 is 15 amino acids long. Between the trimmed V and J ends, which lost 0 bases and 6 bases, there was a span of 15 bases. CDR3 region: CASSYSLGERGEQYF. The CDR3 DNA follows: TGTGCCAGCAGTTACTCCCTTGGGGAGCGCGGCGAGCAGTACTTC.

The chain couples TRBV20-1 to TRBJ2-1; D gene unclear. CDR1 and CDR2 from the germline V gene are DFQATT and SNEGSKA (reference sequence). The CDR3 spans 10 residues. The V and J ends lost 3 bases and 9 bases respectively, with 6 bases between them. DNA for the CDR3: TGCAGTGCTAGCCTCGGTGAGCAGTTCTTC. Its protein product is CSASLGEQFF.

The genes are TRBV4-1 and TRBJ2-7; D possibly corresponds to TRBD1 (5 bases). The germline V gene has CDR1 MGHRA and CDR2 YSYEKL. Trimming pared 1 base from V and 6 bases from J, leaving 19 bases between. The CDR3 is 16 amino acids. The CDR3 DNA sequence: TGCGCCAGCAGCCAAGTACCCAGGGCCAAGCACCCCGAGCAGTACTTC. Its translation: CASSQVPRAKHPEQYF.

The V call is TRBV28, the J call TRBJ2-7; tentatively, D is TRBD2 (6 bases). The V gene's germline CDR1 is MDHEN and CDR2 SYDVKM. The CDR3 spans 15 residues. Deletions cut 5 bases from V and 2 bases from J, with 16 bases between. CDR3 DNA: TGTGCCAGCAGTAAAGTCGGGACTGCCACCTACGAGCAGTACTTC. Its translation is CASSKVGTATYEQYF.

V usage is TRBV3-1 (or the pseudogene TRBV3-2) and J usage is TRBJ2-7, with D unresolved. Trimming cost V 4 bases and J 0 bases, with 7 bases left between them. The CDR3 totals 13 residues. Germline CDR1 reads LGHDT; CDR2 reads YNNKEL (reference sequence). CDR3 bases: TGTGCCAGCAGCCGGCGGTACTCCTACGAGCAGTACTTC. Its protein is CASSRRYSYEQYF.

This chain uses TRBV19 with TRBJ1-5, with D perhaps matching TRBD1 (5 bases). V lost 8 bases and J lost 3, with 14 bases in between. The CDR3 covers 14 residues. Germline V lookup: CDR1 LNHDA, CDR2 SQIVND (reference sequence). CDR3 nucleotides: TGTGCCAGTGGGATGGGGCCTCCCAATCAGCCCCAGCATTTT. It yields the protein CASGMGPPNQPQHF. The complete variable domain, with remaining parts taken from reference TRBV19 and TRBJ1-5, reads DGGITQSPKYLFRKEGQNVTLSCEQNLNHDAMYWYRQDPGQGLRLIYYSQIVNDFQKGDIAEGYSVSREKKESFPLTVTSAQKNPTAFYLCASGMGPPNQPQHFGDGTRLSIL.

The rearrangement joins TRBV10-3 to TRBJ2-2; maybe TRBD1 (5 bases). Germline loops: CDR1 ENHRY, CDR2 SYGVKD. The CDR3 sequence is 16 residues long. Trimming removed 8 bases from V and 6 bases from J, with 22 bases in between. The CDR3 nucleotides read TGTGCCATCGGACCTCATCAGGGCGCTTCTCCCGGGGAGCTGTTTTTT. Translated, it gives CAIGPHQGASPGELFF.

A few counts support this clone. This rearrangement joins TRBV24-1 to TRBJ2-2, with 9 nucleotides matching TRBD1. J was trimmed by 6 bases and V by 7 bases; bases with no gene match: 8. Per the germline V gene, CDR1 is KGHDR and CDR2 is SFDVKD. The CDR3 extends over 15 amino acids. CDR3 amino acids: CATRSRDRESGELFF. DNA of the CDR3: TGTGCCACCAGAAGCCGGGACAGGGAGTCCGGGGAGCTGTTTTTT.

The genes are TRBV27 and TRBJ1-2; D is perhaps TRBD1 (5 bases). The germline CDR1 and CDR2 sequences are MNHEY and SMNVEV (reference sequence). The CDR3 sequence is 17 residues long. V gave up 1 base and J gave up 0 bases, with 15 bases separating them. CDR3 residues: CASSLWGGAGANYGYTF. CDR3 coding DNA: TGTGCCAGCAGTTTATGGGGGGGTGCGGGAGCTAACTATGGCTACACCTTC.

V is TRBV18 and J is TRBJ1-1; D perhaps matches TRBD1 (5 bases). V lost 4 bases, J lost 1 base, and 16 bases lay in between. The CDR3 is 16 amino acids. Germline lookup yields CDR1 KGHSH and CDR2 LQKENI. CDR3 coding DNA: TGTGCCAGCTCACGGCTAGGGGACTACTCGAACACTGAAGCTTTCTTT. Translated, it gives CASSRLGDYSNTEAFF.

V is TRBV28 and J is TRBJ1-6; 11 nucleotides agree with TRBD1. Looked up from germline, CDR1 is MDHEN and CDR2 is SYDVKM. There are 15 residues in the CDR3. The junction had 4 bases not matched to a gene; V was cut back by 5 bases and J by 7 bases. The CDR3 region is CASSLGDRGNSPLHF. CDR3 sequence (DNA): TGTGCCAGCAGTCTCGGGGACAGGGGGAATTCACCCCTCCACTTT.

The V call is TRBV12-3 or TRBV12-4, the J call TRBJ2-7, with TRBD2 as a possible D gene (6 bases). The CDR3 is 13 residues long. V was trimmed by 6 bases and J by 3 bases, leaving 12 bases between them. This CDR3 is CASRLDGGYEQYF. CDR3 DNA: TGTGCCAGCAGGCTGGACGGGGGCTACGAGCAGTACTTC.

This clone was picked up a small number of times. The rearrangement uses TRBV5-4 and TRBJ1-3, with a tentative D call TRBD1 (5 bases). The V end lost 1 base, the J end lost 3 bases, and 5 bases lay between the germline ends. This CDR3 contains 13 residues. Germline loops: CDR1 SGHNT, CDR2 YYREEE (reference sequence). CDR3 coding DNA: TGTGCCAGCAGCTTGCAGGGTGGAAACACCATATATTTT. The encoded protein is CASSLQGGNTIYF.

This rearrangement joins TRBV7-9 to TRBJ2-7, with D perhaps matching TRBD2 (6 bases). CDR1 SEHNR and CDR2 FQNEAQ come from the germline V gene (reference sequence). This CDR3 has 17 amino acids. The germline V and J ends were trimmed by 4 bases and 1 base, with 20 bases remaining between them. CDR3 loop: CASSSLPRDSESYEQYF. As DNA, the CDR3 is TGTGCCAGCAGCTCATTACCACGGGACTCCGAATCCTACGAGCAGTACTTC.

This clone was observed a handful of times. V and J are TRBV18 and TRBJ2-7; 9 bases agree with TRBD2. The CDR3 length is 18 residues. After removal of 3 bases from V and 0 bases from J, the junction contained 12 bases not matched to a gene. Germline CDR1 is KGHSH and CDR2 is LQKENI. DNA of the CDR3: TGTGCCAGCTCACCCTCGGTTGCTAGCGGGGATAGCTCCTACGAGCAGTACTTC. Its protein product is CASSPSVASGDSSYEQYF.

In this sample, this clone turned up once. The rearrangement uses TRBV18 and TRBJ2-1; no definite D call. Trimming took 2 bases from V and 5 from J, leaving 13 bases between them. The CDR3 totals 15 residues. Germline V gives CDR1 KGHSH, CDR2 LQKENI. In nucleotides, the CDR3 is TGTGCCAGCTCACCAGCCACTCGGGCAGACAATGAGCAGTTCTTC. Translation: CASSPATRADNEQFF.

This clone was found once. J is TRBJ1-2 and V is TRBV28, with D perhaps matching TRBD1 (6 bases). Deletions cut 4 bases from V and 7 bases from J, with 19 bases between. The CDR3 length is 15 residues. Germline V gene lookup returns CDR1 MDHEN and CDR2 SYDVKM. CDR3 region: CASSSGKQGRSGYTF. CDR3 in DNA: TGTGCCAGCAGTTCAGGGAAACAGGGCCGTTCTGGCTACACCTTC.

J is TRBJ2-3 and V is TRBV3-1 (or the pseudogene TRBV3-2); D perhaps matches TRBD2 (5 bases). The CDR3 contains 15 residues. The germline V gene encodes CDR1 LGHDT and CDR2 YNNKEL (reference sequence). With 0 bases removed from V and 2 bases from J, the gap between germline ends came to 9 bases. The CDR3 nucleotides are TGTGCCAGCAGCCAAGATCTCCTAGCCACAGATACGCAGTATTTT. Encoded protein: CASSQDLLATDTQYF.

This sequence joins TRBV12-5 and TRBJ1-5; 10 positions agree with TRBD1. V shed 3 bases, J shed 3 bases, and the junction held 8 bases outside the gene matches. The CDR3 consists of 17 residues. The V gene's germline CDR1 is LGHNT and CDR2 FRNRAP. The CDR3 DNA reads TGTGCTAGTGGTTTATCCACGACAGGGGGCGTCAATCAGCCCCAGCATTTT. Its protein is CASGLSTTGGVNQPQHF. Variable domain in full (rest from reference TRBV12-5 and TRBJ1-5): DARVTQTPRHKVTEMGQEVTMRCQPILGHNTVFWYRQTMMQGLELLAYFRNRAPLDDSGMPKDRFSAEMPDATLATLKIQPSEPRDSAVYFCASGLSTTGGVNQPQHFGDGTRLSIL.

This chain connects TRBV5-4 to TRBJ2-3; D ambiguous. The V end lost 3 bases, the J end lost 2 bases, and 4 bases lay between the germline ends. Per germline, CDR1 SGHNT and CDR2 YYREEE (reference sequence). The CDR3 consists of 12 residues. The chain's CDR3 is CASSSTTDTQYF. The DNA of the CDR3 is TGTGCCAGCAGCTCGACCACAGATACGCAGTATTTT.